The present T cell receptor (beta chain) was sequenced within a study of Graves' ophthalmopathy and Graves' hyperthyroidism. CDR1 LGHNA and CDR2 YNFKEQ come from the germline V gene. Trimming took 5 bases from V and 6 from J, leaving 14 bases between them. The CDR3 is 13 amino acids. Whole-study findings and limits: Ophthalmopathy versus stable hyperthyroidism: 13-signature model gave less than 90% sensitivity, less than 83% specificity.

Amplified TCR beta CDR3 regions were obtained using RNA transcripts as template. After a first-round RT-PCR with HTBI primers, a second-round multiplex PCR was run. TCRdb itself ran the multiplex PCR reads through MiXCR, one entry per CDR3 protein. Counted here are hundreds of thousands of distinct CDR3 sequences, around a fifth occurring once; the ten biggest clones make up 7.1%. The table lists this clonotype with many counts. Its specificity is not known. This chain connects TRBV4-2 to TRBJ2-7, with D possibly being TRBD1 or TRBD2 (6 bases each). Specimen: peripheral blood. This TCR was sampled from a young woman with stable Graves' hyperthyroidism. Some clones in this sample may be carry-over from other donors' samples. As DNA, the CDR3 is TGTGCCAGCAGCGCAGAAGGGGGAGGCGAGCAGTACTTC. It translates to CASSAEGGGEQYF.